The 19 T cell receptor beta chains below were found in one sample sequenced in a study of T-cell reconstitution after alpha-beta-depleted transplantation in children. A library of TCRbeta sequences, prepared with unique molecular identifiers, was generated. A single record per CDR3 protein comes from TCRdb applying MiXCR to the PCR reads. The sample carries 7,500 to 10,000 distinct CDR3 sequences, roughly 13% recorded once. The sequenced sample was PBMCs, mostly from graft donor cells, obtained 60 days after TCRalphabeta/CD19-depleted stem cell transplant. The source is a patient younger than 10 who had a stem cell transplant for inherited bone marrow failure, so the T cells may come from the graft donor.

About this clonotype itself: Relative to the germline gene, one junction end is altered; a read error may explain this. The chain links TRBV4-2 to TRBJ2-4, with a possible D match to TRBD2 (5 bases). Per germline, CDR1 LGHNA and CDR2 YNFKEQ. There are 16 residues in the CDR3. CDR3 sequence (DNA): TGTGCCAGCAGCCACGGGTCTCTAGCCCTCTTAAACATTCAGAACTTC. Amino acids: CASSHGSLALLNIQNF.

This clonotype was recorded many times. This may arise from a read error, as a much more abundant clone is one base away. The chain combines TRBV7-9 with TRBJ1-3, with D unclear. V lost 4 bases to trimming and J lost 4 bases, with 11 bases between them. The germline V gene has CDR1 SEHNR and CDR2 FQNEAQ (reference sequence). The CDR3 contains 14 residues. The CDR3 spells CASSWQVQGNTIYF. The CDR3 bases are TGTGCCAGCAGCTGGCAGGTTCAAGGAAACACCATATATTTT.

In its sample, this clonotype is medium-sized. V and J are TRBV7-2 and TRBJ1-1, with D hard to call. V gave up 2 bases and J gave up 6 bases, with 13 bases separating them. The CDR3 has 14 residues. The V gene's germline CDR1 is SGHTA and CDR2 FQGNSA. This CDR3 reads CASSLNTVVSEAFF. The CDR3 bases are TGTGCCAGCAGCTTAAATACAGTAGTTTCTGAAGCTTTCTTT.

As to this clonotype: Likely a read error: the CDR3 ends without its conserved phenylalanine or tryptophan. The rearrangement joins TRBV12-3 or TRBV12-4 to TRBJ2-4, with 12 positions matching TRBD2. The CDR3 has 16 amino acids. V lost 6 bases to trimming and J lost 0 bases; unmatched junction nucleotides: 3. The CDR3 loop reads CASRLGLAGAKNIQYY. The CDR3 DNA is TGTGCCAGCAGACTGGGACTAGCGGGAGCCAAAAACATTCAGTACTAC.

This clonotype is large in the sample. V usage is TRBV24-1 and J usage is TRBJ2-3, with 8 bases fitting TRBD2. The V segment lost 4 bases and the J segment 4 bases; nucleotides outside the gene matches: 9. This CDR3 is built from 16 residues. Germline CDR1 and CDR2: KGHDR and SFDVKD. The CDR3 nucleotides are TGTGCCACCAGTGAAGGGCAAAGCGGGAGCGCAGATACGCAGTATTTT. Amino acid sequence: CATSEGQSGSADTQYF.

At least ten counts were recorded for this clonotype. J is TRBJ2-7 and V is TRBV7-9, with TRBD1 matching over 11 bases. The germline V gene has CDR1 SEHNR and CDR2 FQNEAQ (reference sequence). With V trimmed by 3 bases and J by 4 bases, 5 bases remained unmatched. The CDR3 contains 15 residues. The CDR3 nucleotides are TGTGCCAGCAGCTTCCCGGGACAGGGGGTTTACGAGCAGTACTTC. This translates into CASSFPGQGVYEQYF.

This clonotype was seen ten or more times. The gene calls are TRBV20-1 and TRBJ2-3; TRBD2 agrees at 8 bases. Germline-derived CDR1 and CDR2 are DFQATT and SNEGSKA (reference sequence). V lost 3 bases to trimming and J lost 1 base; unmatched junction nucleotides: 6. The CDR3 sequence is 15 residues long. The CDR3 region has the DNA TGCAGTGCTAGTAGGCTGACTAGCGGCACAGATACGCAGTATTTT. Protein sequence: CSASRLTSGTDTQYF.

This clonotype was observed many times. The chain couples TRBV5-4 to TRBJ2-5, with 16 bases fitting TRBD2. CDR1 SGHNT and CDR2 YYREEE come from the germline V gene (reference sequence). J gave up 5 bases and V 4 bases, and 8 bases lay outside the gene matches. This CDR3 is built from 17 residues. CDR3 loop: CASSEGTSGGAEETQYF. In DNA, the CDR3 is TGTGCCAGCAGCGAGGGGACTAGCGGGGGGGCAGAGGAGACCCAGTACTTC.

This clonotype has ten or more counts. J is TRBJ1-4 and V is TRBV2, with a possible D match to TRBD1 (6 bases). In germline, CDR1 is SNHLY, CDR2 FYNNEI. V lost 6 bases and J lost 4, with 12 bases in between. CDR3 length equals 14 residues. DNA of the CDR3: TGTGCCAGCAGGGCTCACAGGGTTAATGAAAAACTGTTTTTT. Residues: CASRAHRVNEKLFF.

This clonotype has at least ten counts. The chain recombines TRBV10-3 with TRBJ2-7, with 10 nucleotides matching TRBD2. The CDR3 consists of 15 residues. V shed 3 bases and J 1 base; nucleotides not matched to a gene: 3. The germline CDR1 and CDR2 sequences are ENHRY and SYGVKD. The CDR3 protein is CAISEPSGSSYEQYF. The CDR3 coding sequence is TGTGCCATCAGTGAACCTAGCGGGAGTTCCTACGAGCAGTACTTC.

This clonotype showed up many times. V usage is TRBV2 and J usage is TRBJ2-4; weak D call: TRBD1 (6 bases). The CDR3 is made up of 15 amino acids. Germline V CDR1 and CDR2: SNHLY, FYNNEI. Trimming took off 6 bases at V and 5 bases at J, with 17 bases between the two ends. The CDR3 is CASRALRGAQNIQYF. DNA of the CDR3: TGTGCCAGCAGGGCACTCAGGGGCGCACAAAACATTCAGTACTTC.

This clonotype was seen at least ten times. The CDR3 DNA reads as TGTGCCAGCACGACATCAGGGGCGAACACTGAAGCTTTCTTT. It translates to CASTTSGANTEAFF. V usage is TRBV12-3 or TRBV12-4 and J usage is TRBJ1-1, with a tentative D call TRBD1 (6 bases). V was cut by 7 bases and J by 1 base, with 13 bases left in between. The CDR3 consists of 14 residues.

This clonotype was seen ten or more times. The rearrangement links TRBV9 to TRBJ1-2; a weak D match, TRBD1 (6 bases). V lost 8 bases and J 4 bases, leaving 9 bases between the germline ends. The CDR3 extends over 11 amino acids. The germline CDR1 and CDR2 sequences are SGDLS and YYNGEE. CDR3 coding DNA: TGTGCCAGTGGGACAAGCTATGGCTACACCTTC. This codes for CASGTSYGYTF.

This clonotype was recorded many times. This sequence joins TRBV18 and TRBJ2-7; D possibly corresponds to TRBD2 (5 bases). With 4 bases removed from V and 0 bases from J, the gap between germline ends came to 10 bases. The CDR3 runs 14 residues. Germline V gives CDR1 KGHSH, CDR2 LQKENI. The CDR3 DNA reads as TGTGCCAGCTCACAGGACTTGAGCTCCTACGAGCAGTACTTC. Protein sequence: CASSQDLSSYEQYF.

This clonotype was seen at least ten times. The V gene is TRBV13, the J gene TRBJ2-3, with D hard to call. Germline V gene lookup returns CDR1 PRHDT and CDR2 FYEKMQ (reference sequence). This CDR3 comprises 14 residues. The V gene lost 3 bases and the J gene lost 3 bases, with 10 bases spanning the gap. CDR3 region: CASSFSTVTDTQYF. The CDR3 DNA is TGTGCCAGCAGCTTTTCAACGGTTACAGATACGCAGTATTTT.

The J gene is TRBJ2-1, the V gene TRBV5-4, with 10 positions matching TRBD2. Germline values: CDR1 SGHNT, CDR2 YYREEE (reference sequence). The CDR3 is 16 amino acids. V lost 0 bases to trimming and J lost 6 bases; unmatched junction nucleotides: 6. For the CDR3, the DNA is TGTGCCAGCAGCTTGGCGCTCGAGCGGGGGGGCAATGAGCAGTTCTTC. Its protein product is CASSLALERGGNEQFF.

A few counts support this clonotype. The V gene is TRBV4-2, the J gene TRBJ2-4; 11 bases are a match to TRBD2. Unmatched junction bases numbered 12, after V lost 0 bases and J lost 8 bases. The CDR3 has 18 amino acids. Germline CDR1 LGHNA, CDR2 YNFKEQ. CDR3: CASSQEIGTSGRRDIQYF. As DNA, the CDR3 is TGTGCCAGCAGCCAAGAGATAGGGACTAGCGGAAGGAGGGACATTCAGTACTTC.

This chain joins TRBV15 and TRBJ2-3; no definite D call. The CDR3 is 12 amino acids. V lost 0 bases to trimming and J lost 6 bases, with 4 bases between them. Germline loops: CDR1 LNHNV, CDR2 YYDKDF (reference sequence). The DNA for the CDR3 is TGTGCCACCAGCAGAGATTCGGATACGCAGTATTTT. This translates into CATSRDSDTQYF. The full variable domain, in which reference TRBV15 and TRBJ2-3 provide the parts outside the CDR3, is DAMVIQNPRYQVTQFGKPVTLSCSQTLNHNVMYWYQQKSSQAPKLLFHYYDKDFNNEADTPDNFQSRRPNTSFCFLDIRSPGLGDTAMYLCATSRDSDTQYFGPGTRLTVL.

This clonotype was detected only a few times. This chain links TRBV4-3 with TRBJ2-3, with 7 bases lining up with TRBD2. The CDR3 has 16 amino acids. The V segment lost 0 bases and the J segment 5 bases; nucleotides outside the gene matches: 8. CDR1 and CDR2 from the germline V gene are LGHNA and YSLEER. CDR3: CASSQEYGGRGDTQYF. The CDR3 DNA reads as TGCGCCAGCAGCCAAGAGTACGGGGGGAGGGGAGATACGCAGTATTTT.